This TCR beta chain came from a study of blood T cell repertoires in COVID-19. Study details: Material from acute and convalescent COVID-19 was sourced from the United States, Italy and Spain. In each case, the material was cDNA or gDNA derived from T cells, B-cell-depleted T cells, or PBMCs.

As originally analysed: Estimation of nucleated cell counts was performed using reference gene primer amplification. Some clones are missing from TCRdb's copy, which holds only in-frame ones; the method was immunoSEQ multiplex PCR. V and J calls and clone size are given by that table; D and trimming were obtained from the DNA. In the table there are 150,000 to 160,000 clones, about 80% of which are singletons. This CDR3 spans 13 amino acids. Germline V lookup: CDR1 ENHRY, CDR2 SYGVKD. V gave up 7 bases and J gave up 8 bases, with 15 bases separating them. The count of this clone is one. Sequencing was done on a sample of peripheral blood. The sequence derives from a woman aged 55-75 years with acute or convalescent COVID-19. The gene calls are TRBV10-3 and TRBJ2-1, with a possible D match to TRBD1 (6 bases). CDR3 nucleotides: TGTGCCATCAATCTACAGGGTTGGGATGAGCAGTTCTTC. As protein: CAINLQGWDEQFF.